These 30 T cell receptor beta chains were all obtained from the same sample, sequenced in a study of blood T cells in healthy people across ages. It was with a sample-barcoded 5' primer and a J-beta primer mix that a second PCR of roughly 7 to 12 cycles was run. TCRdb used MiXCR to reprocess the 5' RACE reads, holding one entry per CDR3 protein. The sample lists over 950,000 distinct CDR3 sequences; roughly two fifths were seen once. The sample taken for sequencing was blood. These receptors were collected from a man younger than 35 in good health.

The chain is built from TRBV10-3 and TRBJ2-6; D is possibly TRBD1 (6 bases). Germline-derived CDR1 and CDR2 are ENHRY and SYGVKD. CDR3 length: 17 amino acids. The V gene lost 5 bases and the J gene lost 0 bases, with 14 bases spanning the gap. CDR3 in DNA: TGTGCCATCAGTCCAAAGACAGGCAGCTCTGGGGCCAACGTCCTGACTTTC. It specifies CAISPKTGSSGANVLTF.

There are a few counts of this clonotype. This chain links TRBV20-1 with TRBJ1-5; 7 nucleotides agree with TRBD1. Germline CDR1 reads DFQATT; CDR2 reads SNEGSKA (reference sequence). This CDR3 region has 14 residues. Trimming took 6 bases from V and 1 from J; bases not matched to a gene: 6. DNA for the CDR3: TGCAGTGCCGAGACAGGGCGGAGCAATCAGCCCCAGCATTTT. It is translated as CSAETGRSNQPQHF.

This clonotype has just a few counts. V gene TRBV4-3 combines with J gene TRBJ1-2; no clear D gene. Germline-derived CDR1 and CDR2 are LGHNA and YSLEER. CDR3 length: 15 amino acids. Trimming took 4 bases from V and 2 from J, leaving 14 bases between them. The CDR3: CASSPEGLLNYGYTF. The DNA for the CDR3 is TGCGCCAGCAGCCCGGAAGGTCTACTGAACTATGGCTACACCTTC.

The chain combines TRBV3-1 with TRBJ1-4; D is unresolved. This CDR3 spans 15 amino acids. V lost 1 base, J lost 1 base, and 7 bases lay in between. The germline V gene encodes CDR1 LGHDT and CDR2 YNNKEL (reference sequence). The CDR3 is CASSQGRGTNEKLFF. The CDR3 DNA reads as TGTGCCAGCAGCCAAGGACGAGGAACTAATGAAAAACTGTTTTTT.

This clonotype occurred a few times. The rearrangement links TRBV11-2 to TRBJ2-3; the match to TRBD2 covers 7 bases. This CDR3 is 14 amino acids long. CDR1 and CDR2 (germline): SGHAT, FQNNGV. J was trimmed by 2 bases and V by 5 bases; bases with no gene match: 4. CDR3 amino acids: CASSRGVYTDTQYF. As DNA, the CDR3 is TGTGCCAGCAGCCGGGGGGTCTACACAGATACGCAGTATTTT.

This chain links TRBV12-3 or TRBV12-4 with TRBJ1-1; D gene uncertain. Deletions cut 5 bases from V and 5 bases from J, with 12 bases between. The length of the CDR3 is 13 residues. The CDR3 region is CASSVIGVTEAFF. As DNA, the CDR3 is TGTGCCAGCAGTGTAATCGGGGTAACTGAAGCTTTCTTT.

This clonotype was picked up many times. This chain connects TRBV29-1 to TRBJ2-1; 9 bases line up with TRBD1. The V gene end was trimmed by 7 bases and the J gene end by 3 bases; junction bases not matched to a gene: 10. Germline lookup yields CDR1 SQVTM and CDR2 ANQGSEA. The CDR3 covers 15 residues. CDR3 amino acids: CSAGTGFAYYNEQFF. CDR3 nucleotide sequence: TGCAGCGCGGGGACAGGGTTCGCCTACTACAATGAGCAGTTCTTC.

V is TRBV25-1 and J is TRBJ1-3; TRBD1 aligns across 8 bases. The V segment lost 7 bases and the J segment 4 bases; nucleotides outside the gene matches: 9. The CDR3 length is 15 residues. Germline V lookup: CDR1 MGHDK, CDR2 SYGVNS. CDR3 nucleotide sequence: TGTGCCAGCACCAAAGACAGGGGACCCGGAAACACCATATATTTT. Amino acids: CASTKDRGPGNTIYF.

This chain links TRBV7-6 with TRBJ2-3; 9 nucleotides line up with TRBD1. V lost 5 bases, J lost 3 bases, and 6 bases stayed unmatched. Germline-derived CDR1 and CDR2 are SGHVS and FNYEAQ. The CDR3 has 15 amino acids. The CDR3 sequence: CASSHLDRGTDTQYF. The CDR3 DNA reads as TGTGCCAGCAGCCACCTGGACAGGGGAACAGATACGCAGTATTTT.

V is TRBV5-1 and J is TRBJ1-2; D remains unclear. The CDR3 spans 15 residues. Trimming removed 0 bases from V and 6 bases from J, with 15 bases in between. CDR1 SGHRS and CDR2 YFSETQ come from the germline V gene. DNA for the CDR3: TGCGCCAGCAGCTTGGACGTTCCGGGTCAGGATGGCTACACCTTC. It yields the protein CASSLDVPGQDGYTF.

This clonotype was picked up a small number of times. The chain has TRBV29-1 and TRBJ2-1; 8 positions match TRBD1. J gave up 10 bases and V 7 bases, and 6 bases lay outside the gene matches. The CDR3 covers 11 residues. CDR1 is SQVTM and CDR2 is ANQGSEA in the germline V gene. CDR3 sequence (DNA): TGCAGCGCCGATCCAGGGGGCGAGCAGTTCTTC. It yields the protein CSADPGGEQFF.

The sample holds a few counts of this clonotype. The chain recombines TRBV9 with TRBJ2-1; D perhaps matches TRBD2 (5 bases). V dropped 0 bases and J dropped 2 bases, with 18 bases sitting between them. CDR1 is SGDLS, CDR2 YYNGEE, per germline. The CDR3 covers 18 residues. The CDR3 region is CASSVDLRLAETYNEQFF. The CDR3 DNA is TGTGCCAGCAGCGTAGATTTGAGGCTAGCTGAAACCTACAATGAGCAGTTCTTC.

This clonotype was observed at least ten times. One end of the junction fails to match germline, which may point to a read error. The J gene is TRBJ1-5, the V gene TRBV6-5; no clear D. CDR3 length: 17 residues. From germline, CDR1 is MNHEY and CDR2 SVGAGI. Here the CDR3 DNA reads TGTGCCAGCAGTCCTAATTCGGGCCATACACGCAAGCAGCCCCAGCATTTT. Protein: CASSPNSGHTRKQPQHF.

This clonotype was seen only a few times. The chain uses TRBV4-1 and TRBJ1-5, with a weak D call TRBD1 (5 bases). Germline V gene sequence: CDR1 MGHRA, CDR2 YSYEKL. The CDR3 consists of 15 residues. Trimming removed 2 bases at V and 1 base at J, with 9 bases between. In nucleotides, the CDR3 is TGCGCCAGCAGCCAAACTGGGGCGAGCAATCAGCCCCAGCATTTT. This encodes CASSQTGASNQPQHF.

This clonotype has a handful of counts. This chain links TRBV3-1 with TRBJ2-1, with TRBD2 matching over 10 bases. Germline V CDR1 and CDR2: LGHDT, YNNKEL (reference sequence). The CDR3 consists of 17 residues. The junction had 11 bases not matched to a gene; V was cut back by 0 bases and J by 9 bases. The CDR3 sequence: CASSQEGSSGGLGEQFF. The CDR3 coding sequence is TGTGCCAGCAGCCAAGAAGGTTCTAGCGGGGGATTGGGTGAGCAGTTCTTC.

V is TRBV7-2 and J is TRBJ1-4; possibly TRBD1 for D (5 bases). Per the germline V gene, CDR1 is SGHTA and CDR2 is FQGNSA. The CDR3 length is 11 residues. V lost 6 bases and J lost 11, with 10 bases in between. CDR3 protein: CASSPSGKLFF. CDR3 DNA: TGTGCCAGCAGTCCATCAGGGAAACTGTTTTTT.

This clonotype has only a few counts. This rearrangement joins TRBV5-1 to TRBJ1-1; maybe TRBD1 (6 bases). The CDR3 totals 14 residues. The germline V gene encodes CDR1 SGHRS and CDR2 YFSETQ. V shed 2 bases and J shed 1 base, with 9 bases lying between them. As DNA, the CDR3 is TGCGCCAGCAGCTTCCCAGGGGCGAACACTGAAGCTTTCTTT. The encoded protein is CASSFPGANTEAFF.

The chain combines TRBV20-1 with TRBJ1-2; D is possibly TRBD1 (5 bases). V was pared by 6 bases and J by 4 bases, with 12 bases between. In germline, CDR1 is DFQATT, CDR2 SNEGSKA (reference sequence). CDR3 length: 12 residues. CDR3 sequence reads: CSAPQGVYGYTF. The CDR3, as DNA: TGCAGTGCGCCCCAGGGTGTCTATGGCTACACCTTC.

This clonotype has just a few counts. One end of the junction is discordant with germline, which a read error may explain. The chain has TRBV15 and TRBJ2-1, with no clear D. The CDR3 is made up of 15 amino acids. In germline, CDR1 is LNHNV, CDR2 YYDKDF (reference sequence). The CDR3 DNA follows: TGTGCCACCAGCACCCTTTACATCTCCGACAATGAGCAGTTCTTC. This translates into CATSTLYISDNEQFF.

This clonotype was seen just once. One junction end disagrees with the germline gene, perhaps due to a read error. This chain links TRBV4-3 with TRBJ2-7, with D unresolved. Germline-derived CDR1 and CDR2 are LGHNA and YSLEER. The CDR3 is made up of 15 amino acids. CDR3 bases: TGCGCCAGCAACCAAGAAGCCAGGAGCTCCTACGAGCAGTACTTC. Protein sequence: CASNQEARSSYEQYF.

The chain has TRBV6-6 and TRBJ2-7; 12 nucleotides align to TRBD2. Near its end, the DNA agrees better with TRBJ2-5, so the J call may be wrong. The CDR3 is 15 residues long. Germline V CDR1 and CDR2: MNHNY, SVGAGI (reference sequence). CDR3 amino acids: CASSYPSGGAETQYF. The CDR3 DNA is TGTGCCAGCAGTTACCCTAGCGGGGGGGCAGAGACCCAGTACTTC.

This clonotype was detected only a few times. The chain employs TRBV20-1 and TRBJ2-3; D gene unclear. CDR3 length: 11 residues. Per the germline V gene, CDR1 is DFQATT and CDR2 is SNEGSKA (reference sequence). V lost 8 bases, J lost 6 bases, and 12 bases lay in between. The CDR3 sequence is CSPGFGDTQYF. CDR3 coding DNA: TGCAGTCCGGGTTTTGGGGATACGCAGTATTTT.

The chain employs TRBV7-8 and TRBJ1-4; D not certain. The CDR3 sequence is 16 residues long. The germline V and J ends were trimmed by 0 bases and 8 bases, with 16 bases remaining between them. The V gene's germline CDR1 is SGHVS and CDR2 FQNEAQ. The CDR3 loop reads CASSLAAEWAREKLFF. In nucleotides, the CDR3 is TGTGCCAGCAGCTTAGCCGCGGAGTGGGCGAGGGAAAAACTGTTTTTT.

The V and J genes are TRBV6-1 and TRBJ1-1; D perhaps matches TRBD1 (5 bases). V gave up 2 bases and J gave up 6 bases, with 7 bases separating them. CDR3 length: 12 residues. Germline-derived CDR1 and CDR2 are MNHNS and SASEGT. The CDR3, as DNA: TGTGCCAGCAGTGAATGGGGGGCTGAAGCTTTCTTT. Its protein is CASSEWGAEAFF.

The chain uses TRBV27 and TRBJ1-2; D call uncertain. Per the germline V gene, CDR1 is MNHEY and CDR2 is SMNVEV (reference sequence). The CDR3 is 16 residues long. The germline V and J ends were trimmed by 5 bases and 1 base, with 17 bases remaining between them. The CDR3, as DNA: TGTGCCAGCAGTCGGCGTGCTCGGGCTGATAACTATGGCTACACCTTC. It is translated as CASSRRARADNYGYTF.

This chain uses TRBV7-2 with TRBJ1-1, with TRBD1 identical over 7 bases. This CDR3 contains 15 residues. The ends lost 4 bases at V and 0 bases at J; junction bases unmatched: 5. Germline CDR1 reads SGHTA; CDR2 reads FQGNSA. CDR3 protein: CASSSQGTLNTEAFF. The CDR3 bases are TGTGCCAGCAGCTCACAGGGGACCTTGAACACTGAAGCTTTCTTT.

This clonotype came up a few times. The chain's CDR3 is CSASGKKGPRSYNEQFF. The CDR3 DNA is TGCAGTGCTAGCGGTAAAAAGGGACCCCGCTCCTACAATGAGCAGTTCTTC. The chain carries TRBV20-1 and TRBJ2-1, with D possibly being TRBD1 or TRBD2 (5 bases each). The CDR3 spans 17 residues. Germline-derived CDR1 and CDR2 are DFQATT and SNEGSKA (reference sequence). Trimming removed 3 bases at V and 0 bases at J, with 18 bases between.

This sequence joins TRBV25-1 and TRBJ1-2; 7 nucleotides agree with TRBD1. The J segment lost 5 bases and the V segment lost 1 base, leaving 4 bases of the junction unmatched. This CDR3 spans 14 amino acids. In germline, CDR1 is MGHDK, CDR2 SYGVNS. The CDR3 DNA follows: TGTGCCAGCAGTGAATCTGGGACAGTTTATGGCTACACCTTC. It codes for CASSESGTVYGYTF.

This clonotype was seen at least ten times. The V gene is TRBV5-1, the J gene TRBJ1-5; D gene uncertain. Germline CDR1 is SGHRS and CDR2 is YFSETQ. CDR3 size: 15 residues. The germline V and J ends were trimmed by 4 bases and 3 bases, with 14 bases remaining between them. CDR3 sequence: CASSHGTEPNQPQHF. The CDR3 region has the DNA TGCGCCAGCAGCCATGGAACAGAACCCAATCAGCCCCAGCATTTT.

The CDR3 nucleotides read TGTGCCAGCAGTTACTCGTGGGGGGGCCTAAACATTCAGTACTTC. The encoded protein is CASSYSWGGLNIQYF. The rearrangement links TRBV6-6 to TRBJ2-4; D perhaps matches TRBD2 (7 bases). V lost 0 bases to trimming and J lost 6 bases, with 12 bases between them. This CDR3 region has 15 residues. The germline gives CDR1 MNHNY, CDR2 SVGAGI (reference sequence).